The 28 T cell receptor beta chains below come from one sample, sequenced in a study. TCRdb passed the RT-PCR reads through MiXCR, listing each CDR3 protein once. This table holds 550,000 to 750,000 distinct CDR3 sequences, 14% found once. Sequenced material: memory CD4+ T cells from blood. The receptors here all came from a female donor in good health, serving as a healthy control.

This clonotype was recorded at least ten times. The rearrangement links TRBV29-1 to TRBJ2-3, with D possibly TRBD1 on 6 matching bases. The CDR3 loop spans 16 amino acids. Trimming took 3 bases from V and 2 from J, leaving 18 bases between them. Germline V gene lookup returns CDR1 SQVTM and CDR2 ANQGSEA. The CDR3 DNA reads TGCAGCGTTGACGGGGTTGCAGGGGCCGCCACAGATACGCAGTATTTT. Its translation is CSVDGVAGAATDTQYF.

This clonotype was picked up a small number of times. One end of the junction does not line up with germline, which may come from a read error. The chain combines TRBV27 with TRBJ1-2; 7 positions match TRBD1. CDR1 MNHEY and CDR2 SMNVEV come from the germline V gene (reference sequence). There are 17 residues in the CDR3. CDR3 coding DNA: TGCGCCAGCACCAACCGTTGGGACAGCTGGACGGACTATGGCTACACCTTC. It specifies CASTNRWDSWTDYGYTF.

In its sample, this clonotype was seen many times. The chain carries TRBV3-1 and TRBJ1-4; TRBD1 might be the D (5 bases). Per the germline V gene, CDR1 is LGHDT and CDR2 is YNNKEL (reference sequence). V was pared by 1 base and J by 8 bases, with 5 bases between. The CDR3 extends over 12 amino acids. Here the CDR3 DNA reads TGTGCCAGCAGCCAAGGGACAGAAAAACTGTTTTTT. As protein: CASSQGTEKLFF.

The chain has TRBV7-2 and TRBJ2-7; 9 nucleotides match TRBD2. Losses at the gene ends were 4 bases for V and 0 bases for J; bases not matched to a gene: 4. The CDR3 is made up of 15 amino acids. Per the germline V gene, CDR1 is SGHTA and CDR2 is FQGNSA. CDR3 protein: CASSSTSGPSYEQYF. CDR3 DNA: TGTGCCAGCAGCTCTACTAGCGGGCCCTCCTACGAGCAGTACTTC.

This clonotype was picked up a small number of times. J is TRBJ1-1 and V is TRBV3-1; D remains unclear. The CDR3 is 14 residues long. Germline V gene data show CDR1 as LGHDT and CDR2 as YNNKEL (reference sequence). The germline V and J ends were trimmed by 7 bases and 1 base, with 13 bases remaining between them. The CDR3 DNA follows: TGTGCCAGCACTCCCCAAGCTCAGAACACTGAAGCTTTCTTT. This gives the protein CASTPQAQNTEAFF.

The rearrangement links TRBV28 to TRBJ2-7, with D perhaps matching TRBD1 (6 bases). The length of the CDR3 is 14 residues. The V gene's germline CDR1 is MDHEN and CDR2 SYDVKM. With 0 bases removed from V and 1 base from J, the gap between germline ends came to 7 bases. CDR3 in DNA: TGTGCCAGCAGTTTATGGCAGGGGTCCTACGAGCAGTACTTC. Its protein is CASSLWQGSYEQYF.

The V gene is TRBV20-1, the J gene TRBJ1-5; unclear D gene. The CDR3 spans 16 residues. Trimming took off 4 bases at V and 2 bases at J, with 18 bases between the two ends. In germline, CDR1 is DFQATT, CDR2 SNEGSKA (reference sequence). Here the CDR3 DNA reads TGCAGTGCTAACTCGTTCGGGGAGAAGGGCAATCAGCCCCAGCATTTT. This encodes CSANSFGEKGNQPQHF.

This clonotype was counted only a few times. The chain carries TRBV15 and TRBJ2-3; the D gene is possibly TRBD1 (8 bases). The CDR3 totals 15 residues. Trimming pared 6 bases from V and 5 bases from J, leaving 18 bases between. The germline V gene encodes CDR1 LNHNV and CDR2 YYDKDF (reference sequence). As DNA, the CDR3 is TGTGCCACCAGTAAACAGGGGGGGTACTTAGATACGCAGTATTTT. Translating gives CATSKQGGYLDTQYF.

This clonotype was found many times. V gene TRBV12-3 or TRBV12-4 combines with J gene TRBJ2-1, with a possible D match to TRBD2 (6 bases). The CDR3 is made up of 15 amino acids. Trimming cost V 2 bases and J 3 bases, with 11 bases left between them. CDR3 loop: CASSLYGGDYNEQFF. CDR3 nucleotides: TGTGCCAGCAGTTTATATGGAGGGGACTACAATGAGCAGTTCTTC.

The J gene is TRBJ1-5, the V gene TRBV7-2, with a tentative D call TRBD1 (6 bases). V shed 5 bases and J shed 6 bases, with 14 bases lying between them. Germline CDR1 is SGHTA and CDR2 is FQGNSA. The CDR3 covers 14 residues. Here the CDR3 DNA reads TGTGCCAGCAGCGACGGGCAGGGGTCTCAGCCCCAGCATTTT. It codes for CASSDGQGSQPQHF. Based on the CDR3 plus reference TRBV7-2 and TRBJ1-5, the full variable domain is GAGVSQSPSNKVTEKGKDVELRCDPISGHTALYWYRQSLGQGLEFLIYFQGNSAPDKSGLPSDRFSAERTGGSVSTLTIQRTQQEDSAVYLCASSDGQGSQPQHFGDGTRLSIL.

This clonotype occurred a few times. The chain recombines TRBV29-1 with TRBJ2-3; TRBD1 might be the D (8 bases). The CDR3 spans 15 residues. CDR1 SQVTM and CDR2 ANQGSEA come from the germline V gene. Trimming pared 6 bases from V and 1 base from J, leaving 17 bases between. The CDR3 DNA follows: TGCAGCGTCCCGCGAGCGGGACAGGGCACAGATACGCAGTATTTT. Amino acids: CSVPRAGQGTDTQYF.

The rearrangement uses TRBV6-1 and TRBJ2-3; D not certain. Germline CDR1 is MNHNS and CDR2 is SASEGT. The CDR3 runs to 13 residues. Trimming left V 3 bases short and J 1 base short, with 5 bases between. For the CDR3, the DNA is TGTGCCAGCAGTGATAGTCGCACAGATACGCAGTATTTT. It translates to CASSDSRTDTQYF.

This clonotype was found many times. This sequence joins TRBV5-6 and TRBJ1-6; a possible D gene is TRBD1 (6 bases). The CDR3 is 14 amino acids. Germline loops: CDR1 SGHDT, CDR2 YYEEEE. Trimming cost V 4 bases and J 8 bases, with 13 bases left between them. CDR3: CASSRLAGDSPLHF. CDR3 DNA sequence: TGTGCCAGCAGCCGGCTGGCAGGGGATTCACCCCTCCACTTT.

This chain links TRBV20-1 with TRBJ1-2; D might be TRBD1 (5 bases). Germline V CDR1 and CDR2: DFQATT, SNEGSKA (reference sequence). Trimming pared 1 base from V and 0 bases from J, leaving 12 bases between. The CDR3 has 15 amino acids. The CDR3 protein is CSARGGGWPNYGYTF. The CDR3 coding sequence is TGCAGTGCTAGAGGGGGGGGGTGGCCTAACTATGGCTACACCTTC.

This clonotype was seen only a few times. This chain joins TRBV9 and TRBJ1-2; D remains ambiguous. The CDR3 runs to 13 residues. Germline assignment: CDR1 SGDLS and CDR2 YYNGEE. The V gene lost 0 bases and the J gene lost 4 bases, with 7 bases spanning the gap. CDR3 in DNA: TGTGCCAGCAGCGTAGAACCCCGCTATGGCTACACCTTC. Amino acids: CASSVEPRYGYTF.

The chain employs TRBV28 and TRBJ1-1, with D tentatively TRBD1 (5 bases). The CDR3 contains 15 residues. The V end was cut by 6 bases, the J end by 0 bases, with 14 bases between. The germline V gene encodes CDR1 MDHEN and CDR2 SYDVKM. CDR3 sequence (DNA): TGTGCCAGCAGCCCTCCCAGGGCGATGAACACTGAAGCTTTCTTT. It is translated as CASSPPRAMNTEAFF.

This clonotype was counted at least ten times. This sequence joins TRBV4-3 and TRBJ2-6; D is unresolved. CDR3 size: 15 residues. CDR1 is LGHNA, CDR2 YSLEER, per germline. The V end lost 0 bases, the J end lost 0 bases, and 3 bases lay between the germline ends. CDR3 nucleotide sequence: TGCGCCAGCAGCCAAGAGTACTCTGGGGCCAACGTCCTGACTTTC. Encoded protein: CASSQEYSGANVLTF.

This clonotype appeared many times. The chain uses TRBV12-3 or TRBV12-4 and TRBJ1-4; D gene ambiguous. V was shortened by 5 bases and J by 8 bases, with 9 bases between the two germline ends. The CDR3 runs 12 residues. CDR3 nucleotide sequence: TGTGCCAGCAGTCACGAAAGGGAAAAACTGTTTTTT. Amino acids: CASSHEREKLFF.

This clonotype was picked up many times. The chain couples TRBV11-2 to TRBJ2-6; D uncertain. Germline V gene lookup returns CDR1 SGHAT and CDR2 FQNNGV. The CDR3 covers 16 residues. Trimming took 0 bases from V and 0 from J, leaving 6 bases between them. The CDR3 protein is CASSLDPPSGANVLTF. The CDR3 coding sequence is TGTGCCAGCAGCTTAGACCCCCCCTCTGGGGCCAACGTCCTGACTTTC.

This chain links TRBV12-3 or TRBV12-4 with TRBJ1-3; TRBD1 is a possible D gene (6 bases). The CDR3 is 12 residues long. The V gene lost 5 bases and the J gene lost 9 bases, with 11 bases spanning the gap. This CDR3 is CASSVGGATIYF. CDR3 nucleotide sequence: TGTGCCAGCAGTGTAGGGGGGGCCACCATATATTTT.

The genes are TRBV29-1 and TRBJ2-2; D perhaps matches TRBD1 (6 bases). Deletions cut 2 bases from V and 1 base from J, with 11 bases between. The CDR3 loop spans 15 amino acids. Germline V gene data show CDR1 as SQVTM and CDR2 as ANQGSEA. CDR3 region: CSVERTGQNTGELFF. The CDR3 DNA reads as TGCAGCGTTGAAAGGACGGGACAGAACACCGGGGAGCTGTTTTTT.

V is TRBV15 and J is TRBJ1-3; maybe TRBD1 (5 bases). V gave up 8 bases and J gave up 4 bases, with 12 bases separating them. The CDR3 has 13 residues. In germline, CDR1 is LNHNV, CDR2 YYDKDF (reference sequence). CDR3 in DNA: TGTGCCACCCGAGGGGTTCCCGGAAACACCATATATTTT. Its protein is CATRGVPGNTIYF.

This clonotype was found a few times. The chain carries TRBV12-1 and TRBJ2-3; no check of the table's D call, TRBD2, against the DNA was made. TRBV12-1 is deemed a pseudogene. This CDR3 spans 19 amino acids. The CDR3 here is CASSCRTSGGQISTDTQYF. CDR3 coding DNA: TGTGCCAGCAGCTGCCGCACTAGCGGGGGGCAGATAAGCACAGATACGCAGTATTTT.

In its sample, this clonotype was seen a few times. This chain joins TRBV4-2 and TRBJ1-2; TRBD1 matches 9 bases. Germline CDR1 is LGHNA and CDR2 is YNFKEQ. V gave up 0 bases and J gave up 5 bases; unmatched junction bases: 7. The CDR3 is 16 residues long. The CDR3 protein is CASSQDDTGQGYGYTF. The CDR3 DNA sequence: TGTGCCAGCAGCCAAGACGATACGGGACAGGGTTATGGCTACACCTTC.

This clonotype showed up just a few times. V usage is TRBV12-3 or TRBV12-4 and J usage is TRBJ2-1; TRBD2 agrees at 8 bases. This CDR3 region has 16 residues. V gave up 6 bases and J gave up 1 base; unmatched junction bases: 8. CDR3 sequence reads: CASRTAGVGSYNEQFF. CDR3 coding DNA: TGTGCCAGCAGAACAGCGGGAGTGGGATCCTACAATGAGCAGTTCTTC.

The sample holds a few counts of this clonotype. One junction end disagrees with the germline gene, perhaps due to a read error. This chain uses TRBV5-1 with TRBJ2-1, with D perhaps matching TRBD1 (6 bases). The CDR3 sequence is 13 residues long. Germline-derived CDR1 and CDR2 are SGHRS and YFSETQ. The DNA for the CDR3 is TGCGCCACCAGCCGGACAGATTACAATGAGCAGTTCTTC. Protein sequence: CATSRTDYNEQFF.

V gene TRBV5-4 combines with J gene TRBJ2-3; 13 bases line up with TRBD2. The length of the CDR3 is 13 residues. Germline trimming cut 5 bases from V and 6 bases from J; bases unmatched to any gene: 0. CDR1 SGHNT and CDR2 YYREEE come from the germline V gene (reference sequence). The CDR3 bases are TGTGCCAGCAGGACTAGCGGGAGGGATACGCAGTATTTT. It encodes CASRTSGRDTQYF.

In the case of this clonotype: This may be a read error, as it is one base from a much larger clone. The rearrangement uses TRBV5-1 and TRBJ1-1; D is uncertain. The CDR3 loop spans 15 amino acids. The germline V gene encodes CDR1 SGHRS and CDR2 YFSETQ. The CDR3 spells CASSLTPGSNTEAYF. Here the CDR3 DNA reads TGCGCCAGCAGCTTGACACCGGGCTCGAACACTGAAGCTTACTTT.